A selection of T cell receptor beta chains follows, all from one sample in a study of circulating CD8 cells and anti-PD-1 response in melanoma. TCRdb fed the reads into MiXCR, producing one record per CDR3 protein. The profile shows about 500 distinct CDR3 sequences, 8.7% of them singletons. The sequences come from CD8+ T cells from PBMCs, collected at baseline or after one month of anti-PD-1 therapy (not recorded which). Receptors were obtained from a human donor with melanoma. CDR3s include the opening cysteine and the closing phenylalanine or tryptophan. Each record gives: clone size, D gene, J gene, V gene, CDR3 DNA, CDR3 protein. A D gene is named only where the DNA matches it firmly. Rows give clone size only sometimes, using once, few, many, or a class for an expanded clone.

>large|TRBD2|TRBJ2-4|TRBV7-2
TGTGCCAGCAGCTTAGAAGGCGTTAGCGGGGGGTATTTCGGAACCAAAAACATTCAGTACTTC
CASSLEGVSGGYFGTKNIQYF
>medium-sized|-|TRBJ1-1|TRBV19
TGTGCCAGTAGTCCGAACACGCTGAACACTGAAGCTTTCTTT
CASSPNTLNTEAFF
>large|-|TRBJ1-5|TRBV20-1
TGCAGTGCAACTGGTCAGGCGATCCAGGGAGGCAATCAGCCCCAGCATTTT
CSATGQAIQGGNQPQHF
>few|TRBD2|TRBJ2-1|TRBV28
TGTGCCAGCAGACCCGAGGGACTAGCGGGGGGGCTATACAATGAGCAGTTCTTC
CASRPEGLAGGLYNEQFF
>large|-|TRBJ2-5|TRBV2
TGTGCCAGCAGTGTTTTCCCCGGGGAGACCCAGTACTTC
CASSVFPGETQYF
>medium-sized|-|TRBJ1-1|TRBV19
TGTGCCAGTAGTTATAGGTTATCGGTTGAAGCTTTCTTT
CASSYRLSVEAFF
>large|-|TRBJ2-3|TRBV6-2/TRBV6-3
TGTGCCAGCAGTTATGTCGGGGGCGTAGGGTCAGATACGCAGTATTTT
CASSYVGGVGSDTQYF
>large|-|TRBJ2-1|TRBV28
TGTGCCAGCAGTTTGGGGGAGAGGATTTACAATGAGCAGTTCTTC
CASSLGERIYNEQFF
>large|-|TRBJ2-7|TRBV4-2
TGTGCCAGCAGCCAGGGGGCTACAGCTTCCTACGAGCAGTACTTC
CASSQGATASYEQYF
>medium-sized|TRBD2|TRBJ2-3|TRBV20-1
TGCAGTGCTAGAGATAGTACTAGCGGGGCGGCAGGAGATACGCAGTATTTT
CSARDSTSGAAGDTQYF
>-|-|TRBJ2-7|TRBV19
TGTGCCAGTAGTCCGGGGGTGGGCGCCGAGCAGTACTTC
CASSPGVGAEQYF
>medium-sized|-|TRBJ1-4|TRBV4-1
TGCGCCAGCAGCCAATTCTCAGGGACCGATGAAAAACTGTTTTTT
CASSQFSGTDEKLFF
>medium-sized|TRBD1|TRBJ2-1|TRBV7-3
TGTGCCAGCAGCTTAACAGGGGGCAAGAATGAGCAGTTCTTC
CASSLTGGKNEQFF
>few|-|TRBJ1-2|TRBV2
TGTGCCAGCAGCTCGACAGCTAACTATGGCTACACCTTC
CASSSTANYGYTF